Listed here are 30 T cell receptor beta chains from one sample, sequenced in a study of blood T cell repertoires in COVID-19. Produced via immunoSEQ multiplex PCR; TCRdb's table is partial and in-frame only. This table has 150,000 to 200,000 clones, approximately 84% appearing once. The material sequenced was peripheral blood. These receptors were taken from a human donor with acute or convalescent COVID-19. The donor label of this sample is uncertain.

The chain has TRBV2 and TRBJ1-6; 7 positions agree with TRBD1. CDR1 SNHLY and CDR2 FYNNEI come from the germline V gene. With V trimmed by 4 bases and J by 8 bases, 5 bases remained unmatched. The CDR3 sequence is 14 residues long. CDR3 DNA sequence: TGTGCCAGCAGTGTACAGGGGAATGATTCACCCCTCCACTTT. It yields the protein CASSVQGNDSPLHF.

This chain joins TRBV6-5 and TRBJ1-5; the D is unclear. V was cut by 6 bases and J by 5 bases, with 14 bases left in between. This CDR3 has 14 residues. CDR1 is MNHEY, CDR2 SVGAGI, per germline. CDR3 in amino acids: CASRAPSVYQPQHF. The CDR3 nucleotides are TGTGCCAGCAGGGCACCCAGTGTTTATCAGCCCCAGCATTTT.

The chain couples TRBV9 to TRBJ1-3, with 7 nucleotides matching TRBD1. This CDR3 spans 16 amino acids. CDR1 is SGDLS, CDR2 YYNGEE, per germline. Trimming removed 3 bases from V and 2 bases from J; junction bases left unmatched: 8. DNA for the CDR3: TGTGCCAGCAGCGCGTTAATAGGGGGCGCTGGAAACACCATATATTTT. This gives the protein CASSALIGGAGNTIYF.

V usage is TRBV6-1 and J usage is TRBJ1-2, with 8 bases that match TRBD1. The CDR3 sequence is 14 residues long. Germline V gene data show CDR1 as MNHNS and CDR2 as SASEGT. V was clipped by 3 bases and J by 4 bases; unmatched bases: 4. CDR3 DNA: TGTGCCAGCAGTGACGGACAGGGAAGCTATGGCTACACCTTC. Encoded protein: CASSDGQGSYGYTF.

A few counts support this clone. The CDR3 coding sequence is TGTGCCAGTCATAGGGCCGGACAGCCCAATCAGCCCCAGCATTTT. Translating it yields CASHRAGQPNQPQHF. This chain uses TRBV19 with TRBJ1-5, with D possibly being TRBD1 (6 bases). Trimming left V 8 bases short and J 3 bases short, with 17 bases between. In germline, CDR1 is LNHDA, CDR2 SQIVND (reference sequence). The CDR3 sequence is 15 residues long.

The chain couples TRBV10-3 to TRBJ2-1; TRBD2 aligns across 13 bases. The CDR3 totals 13 residues. Germline V gives CDR1 ENHRY, CDR2 SYGVKD. The J segment lost 10 bases and the V segment lost 9 bases, leaving 6 bases of the junction unmatched. Here the CDR3 reads CAITGLAGHEQFF. The CDR3 DNA reads as TGTGCCATAACGGGACTAGCGGGACACGAGCAGTTCTTC.

The chain links TRBV4-1 to TRBJ2-1; TRBD2 matches 11 bases. The CDR3 extends over 18 amino acids. CDR1 MGHRA and CDR2 YSYEKL come from the germline V gene. V gave up 4 bases and J gave up 6 bases; unmatched junction bases: 14. The CDR3 sequence: CASSLKDPLAGGTNEQFF. CDR3 nucleotides: TGCGCCAGCAGCCTTAAAGACCCTTTAGCGGGAGGGACCAATGAGCAGTTCTTC.

The rearrangement links TRBV2 to TRBJ2-7; a weak D match, TRBD1 (6 bases). V was shortened by 6 bases and J by 3 bases, with 12 bases between the two germline ends. Germline values: CDR1 SNHLY, CDR2 FYNNEI. CDR3 length: 13 amino acids. In DNA form, the CDR3 reads TGTGCCAGCAGCACAGGGACCGGCTACGAGCAGTACTTC. Protein: CASSTGTGYEQYF. The entire variable domain, with the rest obtained from reference TRBV2 and TRBJ2-7, is as follows: EPEVTQTPSHQVTQMGQEVILRCVPISNHLYFYWYRQILGQKVEFLVSFYNNEISEKSEIFDDQFSVERPDGSNFTLKIRSTKLEDSAMYFCASSTGTGYEQYFGPGTRLTVT.

The chain links TRBV4-1 to TRBJ1-1, with TRBD1 matching 9 bases. The J segment lost 4 bases and the V segment lost 0 bases, leaving 9 bases of the junction unmatched. The CDR3 is 17 amino acids. Germline assignment: CDR1 MGHRA and CDR2 YSYEKL. The CDR3 coding sequence is TGCGCCAGCAGCCAAGAGGGGTTGAGGACAGGGGCCACTGAAGCTTTCTTT. Protein: CASSQEGLRTGATEAFF.

CDR3 sequence (DNA): TGTGCCAGCAGCCAGGGGCAGGGGACCTACAATGAGCAGTTCTTC. It is translated as CASSQGQGTYNEQFF. V and J are TRBV3-1 (or the pseudogene TRBV3-2) and TRBJ2-1, with a weak D call TRBD1 (6 bases). This CDR3 region has 15 residues. The germline V gene has CDR1 LGHDT and CDR2 YNNKEL (reference sequence). V was clipped by 3 bases and J by 2 bases, with 11 bases between them.

The rearrangement uses TRBV6-5 and TRBJ1-3; TRBD1 aligns across 10 bases. The CDR3 runs 14 residues. The V gene end was trimmed by 8 bases and the J gene end by 4 bases; junction bases not matched to a gene: 5. Germline V gives CDR1 MNHEY, CDR2 SVGAGI. This chain's CDR3 is CASRQGASGNTIYF. The CDR3 nucleotides read TGTGCCAGCCGACAGGGGGCTTCGGGAAACACCATATATTTT.

This rearrangement joins TRBV2 to TRBJ2-3; 10 bases line up with TRBD2. The CDR3 contains 17 residues. Germline loops: CDR1 SNHLY, CDR2 FYNNEI. J was trimmed by 6 bases and V by 4 bases; bases with no gene match: 13. The CDR3 sequence is CASSALRGAGGVDTQYF. The CDR3 DNA reads TGTGCCAGCAGTGCCCTACGAGGAGCGGGAGGGGTGGATACGCAGTATTTT.

The rearrangement links TRBV5-4 to TRBJ2-3, with 16 bases fitting TRBD2. After removal of 4 bases from V and 3 bases from J, the junction contained 11 bases not matched to a gene. There are 19 residues in the CDR3. Germline V gives CDR1 SGHNT, CDR2 YYREEE (reference sequence). The chain's CDR3 is CASSPGLAGGTALTDTQYF. The DNA of the CDR3 is TGTGCCAGCAGCCCGGGACTAGCGGGAGGGACCGCACTTACAGATACGCAGTATTTT. Supplemented by reference TRBV5-4 and TRBJ2-3, the full variable domain reads ETGVTQSPTHLIKTRGQQVTLRCSSQSGHNTVSWYQQALGQGPQFIFQYYREEENGRGNFPPRFSGLQFPNYSSELNVNALELDDSALYLCASSPGLAGGTALTDTQYFGPGTRLTVL.

V is TRBV5-1 and J is TRBJ2-7; D gene unclear. In germline, CDR1 is SGHRS, CDR2 YFSETQ. The CDR3 runs to 13 residues. Trimming left V 1 base short and J 1 base short, with 6 bases between. For the CDR3, the DNA is TGCGCCAGCAGCTTGCAGGCTTCCTACGAGCAGTACTTC. This encodes CASSLQASYEQYF.

The chain carries TRBV12-1 and TRBJ2-1; TRBD1 is the table's D call and was not checked against the DNA. TRBV12-1 is a documented pseudogene. CDR3 length equals 17 residues. CDR3 loop: CASSSRQGKYSYNEQFF. DNA for the CDR3: TGTGCCAGCAGCTCGAGACAGGGGAAATATTCCTACAATGAGCAGTTCTTC.

The rearrangement links TRBV2 to TRBJ2-4; 7 nucleotides align to TRBD1. Losses at the gene ends were 2 bases for V and 9 bases for J; bases not matched to a gene: 16. The CDR3 runs 17 residues. In germline, CDR1 is SNHLY, CDR2 FYNNEI. The CDR3 DNA reads TGTGCCAGCAGTGAAATCCCGACGACAGGGCGAGGCAGCATTCAGTACTTC. Its translation is CASSEIPTTGRGSIQYF.

This chain connects TRBV2 to TRBJ2-7; no reliable D call. The germline V and J ends were trimmed by 0 bases and 5 bases, with 11 bases remaining between them. This CDR3 is built from 14 residues. Germline V gene sequence: CDR1 SNHLY, CDR2 FYNNEI. The CDR3 reads CASSEAQATHEQYF. CDR3 DNA: TGTGCCAGCAGTGAAGCCCAAGCGACCCACGAGCAGTACTTC.

V gene TRBV25-1 combines with J gene TRBJ2-2; the match to TRBD2 covers 8 bases. The J segment lost 3 bases and the V segment lost 7 bases, leaving 4 bases of the junction unmatched. CDR1 and CDR2 (germline): MGHDK, SYGVNS. The CDR3 sequence is 14 residues long. CDR3 sequence reads: CASTRAGDTGELFF. The CDR3 bases are TGTGCCAGCACCAGAGCGGGGGACACCGGGGAGCTGTTTTTT. The whole variable domain, remainder taken from reference TRBV25-1 and TRBJ2-2, is EADIYQTPRYLVIGTGKKITLECSQTMGHDKMYWYQQDPGMELHLIHYSYGVNSTEKGDLSSESTVSRIRTEHFPLTLESARPSHTSQYLCASTRAGDTGELFFGEGSRLTVL.

The chain is built from TRBV19 and TRBJ2-7; D possibly corresponds to TRBD2 (6 bases). The CDR3 sequence is 16 residues long. Trimming pared 5 bases from V and 1 base from J, leaving 18 bases between. Germline V lookup: CDR1 LNHDA, CDR2 SQIVND (reference sequence). The CDR3 DNA follows: TGTGCCAGTAGTCCACGTCTTAGCGGAATATCCTACGAGCAGTACTTC. Amino acid sequence: CASSPRLSGISYEQYF.

The chain employs TRBV10-3 and TRBJ1-5, with 9 bases lining up with TRBD1. The germline V gene has CDR1 ENHRY and CDR2 SYGVKD. This CDR3 spans 13 amino acids. V shed 8 bases, J shed 6 bases, and the junction held 5 bases outside the gene matches. CDR3 nucleotides: TGTGCCATCGGGGGACAGGGTAGTCAGCCCCAGCATTTT. Translating it yields CAIGGQGSQPQHF.

The chain carries TRBV5-6 and TRBJ1-1; D is undetermined. The CDR3 runs 13 residues. Deletions cut 1 base from V and 7 bases from J, with 11 bases between. Germline-derived CDR1 and CDR2 are SGHDT and YYEEEE. The CDR3: CASSLWTLGEAFF. CDR3 nucleotides: TGTGCCAGCAGCTTGTGGACTTTGGGTGAAGCTTTCTTT.

The chain links TRBV5-1 to TRBJ1-2; TRBD1 matches at 8 bases. Germline loops: CDR1 SGHRS, CDR2 YFSETQ. The CDR3 has 15 residues. V was clipped by 1 base and J by 3 bases; unmatched bases: 5. This CDR3 reads CASSLKGQGDYGYTF. CDR3 DNA: TGCGCCAGCAGCTTGAAAGGACAGGGAGACTATGGCTACACCTTC.

The J gene is TRBJ1-2, the V gene TRBV9, with TRBD1 as a possible D gene (6 bases). The germline V and J ends were trimmed by 3 bases and 9 bases, with 18 bases remaining between them. The CDR3 has 14 amino acids. From germline, CDR1 is SGDLS and CDR2 YYNGEE. The CDR3 here is CASSAATGPESYTF. The CDR3 DNA follows: TGTGCCAGCAGCGCAGCCACAGGGCCGGAGAGCTACACCTTC.

The table lists this clone with a count of one. The rearrangement uses TRBV28 and TRBJ1-1, with D uncertain. V lost 2 bases, J lost 1 base, and 8 bases lay in between. The germline V gene encodes CDR1 MDHEN and CDR2 SYDVKM. The CDR3 is 14 amino acids. CDR3 nucleotide sequence: TGTGCCAGCAGTTTAGGCCAGGCGAACACTGAAGCTTTCTTT. Protein: CASSLGQANTEAFF.

The chain combines TRBV2 with TRBJ2-3; D may be TRBD2 (6 bases). The V and J ends lost 8 bases and 4 bases respectively, with 22 bases between them. The CDR3 covers 16 residues. CDR1 is SNHLY and CDR2 is FYNNEI in the germline V gene. The CDR3 bases are TGTGCCAGCGGGAGGAGACTCGGGGGTGGGTCAGATACGCAGTATTTT. Translated: CASGRRLGGGSDTQYF.

The chain uses TRBV5-5 and TRBJ1-5, with 7 bases lining up with TRBD1. Germline V CDR1 and CDR2: SGHKS, YYEKEE (reference sequence). Trimming took 4 bases from V and 3 from J; bases not matched to a gene: 4. The CDR3 is 14 residues long. Here the CDR3 reads CASSPGTDNQPQHF. The CDR3 DNA is TGTGCCAGCAGCCCCGGGACAGACAATCAGCCCCAGCATTTT.

The chain is built from TRBV30 and TRBJ2-6; D call uncertain. The length of the CDR3 is 16 residues. The germline V and J ends were trimmed by 2 bases and 0 bases, with 11 bases remaining between them. CDR1 GTSNPN and CDR2 SVGIG come from the germline V gene (reference sequence). DNA for the CDR3: TGTGCCTGGAGTAATGAAGATAGCTCTGGGGCCAACGTCCTGACTTTC. Its translation: CAWSNEDSSGANVLTF.

V usage is TRBV30 and J usage is TRBJ2-5; TRBD2 matches at 10 bases. The germline CDR1 and CDR2 sequences are GTSNPN and SVGIG (reference sequence). This CDR3 has 16 amino acids. Trimming at V came to 0 bases and at J to 1 base, leaving 5 bases not matched to a gene. This CDR3 is CAWSVGASGGQETQYF. In nucleotides, the CDR3 is TGTGCCTGGAGTGTAGGGGCTAGCGGGGGCCAAGAGACCCAGTACTTC.

The chain employs TRBV30 and TRBJ2-5, with 7 bases lining up with TRBD1. The germline CDR1 and CDR2 sequences are GTSNPN and SVGIG (reference sequence). Trimming at V came to 7 bases and at J to 1 base, leaving 6 bases not matched to a gene. This CDR3 contains 13 residues. The CDR3, as DNA: TGTGCCTCCCCGGGACAGTCCCAAGAGACCCAGTACTTC. Translated, it gives CASPGQSQETQYF.

The chain has TRBV15 and TRBJ2-6, with D unresolved. The CDR3 runs to 15 residues. The V end lost 0 bases, the J end lost 0 bases, and 3 bases lay between the germline ends. Per germline, CDR1 LNHNV and CDR2 YYDKDF (reference sequence). The CDR3 reads CATSRDHSGANVLTF. The CDR3 DNA follows: TGTGCCACCAGCAGAGATCACTCTGGGGCCAACGTCCTGACTTTC.